This TCR beta chain came from a study of beta chain features in type 1 diabetes. Across the whole study: Taken together, all samples contributed 107,917,701 examined sorted cells. General observations from the study: Researchers report that Type 1 diabetes patients had moderately but significantly shorter TCRB CDR3s across all four CD4+ subsets. In type 1 diabetes patients, VDJ junctions had fewer insertions; deletions at these junctions were more frequent.

This CDR3 has 15 residues. Germline CDR1 is MNHNS and CDR2 is SASEGT. V was clipped by 1 base and J by 2 bases, with 9 bases between them. On this clone: What it recognizes is unknown.

The authors reverse transcribed all of the isolated RNA, so sequencing captured expressed TCRB transcripts. Sequencing was performed with immunoSEQ multiplex PCR; in TCRdb, only in-frame clones are kept and a portion is missing. The sample lists around 140,000 clones, approximately 10% seen once, with 0.6% to 0.9% in the top ten. The receptor's source is a young man with type 1 diabetes. V is TRBV6-1 and J is TRBJ1-5; D uncertain. Sequences were obtained from central memory CD4+ T cells from blood. The CDR3 coding sequence is TGTGCCAGCAGTGAAGACTTTTCGGGCAATCAGCCCCAGCATTTT. It encodes CASSEDFSGNQPQHF.